This T cell receptor (beta chain) was documented in a study of T-cell reconstitution after alpha-beta-depleted transplantation in children. Overall study findings and caveats: T-cell numbers and diversity one year post-transplant derived largely from freshly generated T cells. The study reportedly traced alpha-beta T cells about two months after transplant to several hundred expanded graft clones. Surviving recipient T cells and intrathymic progenitors accounted for some patients' high TCRbeta diversity at day 60.

CDR1 and CDR2 from the germline V gene are SGHTA and FQGNSA. CDR3 size: 16 residues. The V gene lost 1 base and the J gene lost 5 bases, with 17 bases spanning the gap. Regarding this clonotype: Its antigen is undetermined.

The authors prepared the TCRbeta library with unique molecular identifiers. TCRdb re-analysed the PCR reads in MiXCR, keeping a single row per CDR3 protein. Among roughly 100,000 distinct CDR3 sequences listed, around 6% were seen once. The V call is TRBV7-2, the J call TRBJ1-2, with TRBD1 as a possible D gene (6 bases). Sequences were derived from PBMCs, mostly from graft donor cells, sampled 60 days after TCRalphabeta/CD19-depleted stem cell transplant. This sequence was found in a female patient aged 2 to 10 who had a stem cell transplant for Fanconi anemia, so the T cells may come from the graft donor. The CDR3 loop reads CASSLVGGASPYGYTF. In DNA, the CDR3 is TGTGCCAGCAGCTTAGTCGGGGGCGCAAGCCCGTATGGCTACACCTTC.